By share, the clone carrying this T cell receptor (beta chain) ranks as medium-sized. The data were taken from a study of OX40 agonist ivuxolimab in advanced cancers. Patients who had autoimmune disease history or got systemic immunosuppression were left out. Method: immunoSEQ multiplex PCR; TCRdb's copy keeps in-frame clones and lacks some. This sample has tens of thousands of clones, with 70% to 90% found just once. CDR1 SNHLY and CDR2 FYNNEI come from the germline V gene. The CDR3 length is 14 residues. V lost 5 bases, J lost 0 bases, and 1 base stayed unmatched. This chain uses TRBV2 with TRBJ1-3; TRBD1 agrees at 7 bases. This TCR was sampled from an adult with an advanced solid tumor such as melanoma, head and neck, liver or kidney cancer. Source: CD4+ or CD8+ T cells sorted from blood, taken in a trial of the OX40 agonist ivuxolimab. The DNA of the CDR3 is TGTGCCAGCAGTTGGGACAGCTCTGGAAACACCATATATTTT. This sequence encodes CASSWDSSGNTIYF.